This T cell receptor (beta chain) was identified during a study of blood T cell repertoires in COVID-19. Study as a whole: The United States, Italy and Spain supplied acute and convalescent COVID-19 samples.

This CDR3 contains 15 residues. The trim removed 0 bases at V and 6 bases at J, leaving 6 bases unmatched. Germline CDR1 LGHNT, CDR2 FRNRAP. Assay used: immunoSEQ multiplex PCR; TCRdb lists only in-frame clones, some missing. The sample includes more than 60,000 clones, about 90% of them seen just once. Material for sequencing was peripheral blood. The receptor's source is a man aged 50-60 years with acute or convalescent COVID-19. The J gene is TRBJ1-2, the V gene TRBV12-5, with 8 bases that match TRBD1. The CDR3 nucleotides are TGTGCTAGTGGTTTGGTAGACAGGGGTTCGAATGGCTACACCTTC. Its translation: CASGLVDRGSNGYTF. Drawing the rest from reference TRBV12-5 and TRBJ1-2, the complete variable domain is DARVTQTPRHKVTEMGQEVTMRCQPILGHNTVFWYRQTMMQGLELLAYFRNRAPLDDSGMPKDRFSAEMPDATLATLKIQPSEPRDSAVYFCASGLVDRGSNGYTFGSGTRLTVV.